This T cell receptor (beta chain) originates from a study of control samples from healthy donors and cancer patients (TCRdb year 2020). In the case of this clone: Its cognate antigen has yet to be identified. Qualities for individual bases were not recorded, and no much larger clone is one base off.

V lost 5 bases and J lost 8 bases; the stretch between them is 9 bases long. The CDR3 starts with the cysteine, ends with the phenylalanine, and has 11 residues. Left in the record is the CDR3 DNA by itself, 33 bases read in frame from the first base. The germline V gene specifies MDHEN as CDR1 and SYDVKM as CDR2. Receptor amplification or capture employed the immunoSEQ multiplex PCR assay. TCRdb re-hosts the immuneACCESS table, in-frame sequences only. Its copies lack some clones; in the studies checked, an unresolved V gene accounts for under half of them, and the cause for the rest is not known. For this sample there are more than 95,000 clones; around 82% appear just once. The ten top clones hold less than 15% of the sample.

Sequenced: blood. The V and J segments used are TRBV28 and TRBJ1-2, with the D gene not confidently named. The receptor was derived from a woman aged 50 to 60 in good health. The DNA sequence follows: TGTGCCAGCAGTCCTACACGGGGCTACACCTTC. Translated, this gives CASSPTRGYTF.